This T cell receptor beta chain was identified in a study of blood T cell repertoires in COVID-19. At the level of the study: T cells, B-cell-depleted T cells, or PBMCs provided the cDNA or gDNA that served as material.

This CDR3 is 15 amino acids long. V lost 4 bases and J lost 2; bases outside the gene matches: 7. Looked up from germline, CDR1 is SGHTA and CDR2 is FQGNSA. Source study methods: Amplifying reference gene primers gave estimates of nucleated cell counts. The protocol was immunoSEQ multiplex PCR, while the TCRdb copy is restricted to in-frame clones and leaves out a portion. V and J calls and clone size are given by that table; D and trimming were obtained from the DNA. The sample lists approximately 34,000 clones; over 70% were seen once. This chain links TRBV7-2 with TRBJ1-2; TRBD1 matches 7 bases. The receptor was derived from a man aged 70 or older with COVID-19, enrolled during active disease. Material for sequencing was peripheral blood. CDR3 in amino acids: CASSSGQVLNYGYTF. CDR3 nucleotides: TGTGCCAGCAGCTCAGGACAGGTCTTAAACTATGGCTACACCTTC.